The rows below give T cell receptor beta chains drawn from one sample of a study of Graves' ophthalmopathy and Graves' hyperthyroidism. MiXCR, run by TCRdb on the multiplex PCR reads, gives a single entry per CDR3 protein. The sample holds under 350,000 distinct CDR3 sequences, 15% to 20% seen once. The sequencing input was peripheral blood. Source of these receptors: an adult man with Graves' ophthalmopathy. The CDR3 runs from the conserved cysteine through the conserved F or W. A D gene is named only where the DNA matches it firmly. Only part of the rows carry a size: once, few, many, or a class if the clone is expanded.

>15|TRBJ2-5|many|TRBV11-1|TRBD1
CASSLKDRAQETQYF
TGTGCCAGCAGCTTAAAAGACAGGGCTCAAGAGACCCAGTACTTC
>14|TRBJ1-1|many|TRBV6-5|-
CASSYRKMNTEAFF
TGTGCCAGCAGTTATCGGAAGATGAACACTGAAGCTTTCTTT
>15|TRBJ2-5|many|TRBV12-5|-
CASGLGTGLQETQYF
TGTGCTAGTGGTTTGGGCACAGGGCTCCAAGAGACCCAGTACTTC
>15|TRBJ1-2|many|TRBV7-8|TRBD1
CASSLNRGRVYGYTF
TGTGCCAGCAGCTTAAACAGGGGGCGAGTGTATGGCTACACCTTC
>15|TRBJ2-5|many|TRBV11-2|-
CASSFSGGQSETQYF
TGTGCCAGCAGCTTCTCCGGGGGACAAAGCGAGACCCAGTACTTC
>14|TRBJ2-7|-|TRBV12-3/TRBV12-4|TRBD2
CASSETSGSYEQYF
TGTGCCAGCAGCGAGACTAGCGGGTCCTACGAGCAGTACTTC
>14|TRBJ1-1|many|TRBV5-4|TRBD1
CASSFLQGASEAFF
TGTGCCAGCAGCTTCTTGCAGGGGGCAAGTGAAGCTTTCTTT
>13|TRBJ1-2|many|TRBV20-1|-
CSASVEVDYGYTF
TGCAGTGCTAGTGTGGAGGTGGACTATGGCTACACCTTC
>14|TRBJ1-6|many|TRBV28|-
CASKFAGENSPLHF
TGTGCCAGCAAGTTTGCAGGGGAAAATTCACCCCTCCACTTT
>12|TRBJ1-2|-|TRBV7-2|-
CASSLDRSGYTF
TGTGCCAGCAGCTTAGACAGGTCCGGCTACACCTTC
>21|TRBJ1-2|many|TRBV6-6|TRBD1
CASSSIFASGGPGQGPYGYTF
TGTGCCAGCAGTTCCATCTTCGCTAGCGGGGGGCCGGGACAGGGCCCCTATGGCTACACCTTC
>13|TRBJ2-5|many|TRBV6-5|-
CASRGNNQETQYF
TGTGCCAGCAGAGGTAACAACCAAGAGACCCAGTACTTC
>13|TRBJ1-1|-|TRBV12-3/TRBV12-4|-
CASTIRRDSEAFF
TGTGCCAGCACTATAAGAAGGGACTCTGAAGCTTTCTTT
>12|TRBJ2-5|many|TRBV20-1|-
CSARDARVAQYF
TGCAGTGCTAGAGACGCGAGGGTGGCCCAGTACTTC
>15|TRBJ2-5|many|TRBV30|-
CAWSVPWLGAETQYF
TGTGCCTGGAGTGTACCGTGGTTGGGAGCGGAGACCCAGTACTTC
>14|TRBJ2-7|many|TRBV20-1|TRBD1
CSARTGTGAYEQYF
TGCAGTGCTAGAACCGGGACAGGGGCTTACGAGCAGTACTTC
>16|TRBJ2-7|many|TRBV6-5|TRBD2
CASRPGLAGERNEQYF
TGTGCCAGCAGGCCGGGACTAGCGGGAGAAAGGAACGAGCAGTACTTC